At least ten counts were recorded for the clone carrying this TCR beta chain. Per the germline V gene, CDR1 is DFQATT and CDR2 is SNEGSKA (reference sequence). J lost 4 bases, V lost 4 bases, and 10 bases had no gene match. The CDR3 covers 16 residues. This record belongs to a study of T cells in Graves' hyperthyroidism and ophthalmopathy. TCR beta CDR3 regions were amplified from RNA. When the TCR CDR3 underwent first-round RT-PCR, the HTBI primer set was used. TCRdb redid the calling of the multiplex PCR reads with MiXCR, one entry per CDR3 protein. Among roughly 740,000 distinct CDR3 sequences listed, 16% were seen once.

Source material: blood. The TCR comes from a man aged 18 to 29 with Graves' hyperthyroidism. The J gene is TRBJ2-1, the V gene TRBV20-1, with TRBD2 identical over 10 bases. DNA of the CDR3: TGCAGTGCTACCCAGCGGGAGGGAACAAGGTACAATGAGCAGTTCTTC. It translates to CSATQREGTRYNEQFF.